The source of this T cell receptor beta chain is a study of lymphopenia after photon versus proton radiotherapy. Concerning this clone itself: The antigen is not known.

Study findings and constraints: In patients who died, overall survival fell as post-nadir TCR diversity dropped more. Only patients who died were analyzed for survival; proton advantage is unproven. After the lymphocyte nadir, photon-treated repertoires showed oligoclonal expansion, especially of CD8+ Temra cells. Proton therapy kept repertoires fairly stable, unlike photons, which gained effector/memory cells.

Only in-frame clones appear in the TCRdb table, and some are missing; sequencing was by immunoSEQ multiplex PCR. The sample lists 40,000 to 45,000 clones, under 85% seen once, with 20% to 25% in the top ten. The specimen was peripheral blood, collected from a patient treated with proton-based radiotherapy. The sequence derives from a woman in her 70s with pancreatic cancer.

CDR3 bases: TGTGCCAGCACTGGGGACATCGCGAACACCGGGGAGCTGTTTTTT. Translated, it gives CASTGDIANTGELFF. The rearrangement uses TRBV6-5 and TRBJ2-2; a weak D match, TRBD1 (6 bases). CDR1 is MNHEY and CDR2 is SVGAGI in the germline V gene. V was pared by 7 bases and J by 0 bases, with 12 bases between. The CDR3 covers 15 residues.